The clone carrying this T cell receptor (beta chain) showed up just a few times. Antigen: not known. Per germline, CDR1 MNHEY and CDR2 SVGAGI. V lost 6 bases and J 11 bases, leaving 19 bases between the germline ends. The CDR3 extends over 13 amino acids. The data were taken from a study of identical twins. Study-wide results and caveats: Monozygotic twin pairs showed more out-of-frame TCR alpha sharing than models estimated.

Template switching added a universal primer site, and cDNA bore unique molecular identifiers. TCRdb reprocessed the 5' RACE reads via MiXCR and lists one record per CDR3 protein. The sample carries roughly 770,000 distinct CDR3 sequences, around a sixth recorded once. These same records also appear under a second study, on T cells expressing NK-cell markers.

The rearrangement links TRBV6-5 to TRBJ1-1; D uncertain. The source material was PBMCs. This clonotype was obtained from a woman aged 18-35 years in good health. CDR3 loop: CASRYPYNLGAFF. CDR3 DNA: TGTGCCAGCAGATACCCTTATAACTTAGGGGCTTTCTTT.